This T cell receptor beta chain was retrieved from a study of T cell repertoires in cytomegalovirus infection. TCRdb itself ran the reads through MiXCR, one entry per CDR3 protein. Of hundreds of thousands of distinct CDR3 sequences listed, 15% to 20% are singletons. This clonotype was seen only a few times. The source material was PBMCs. The clonotype originates from a human donor in good health (CMV status not recorded). Some clones in this sample may be carry-over from other donors' samples.

The CDR3 sequence: CASSLRRGNIYEQYF. CDR3 DNA: TGTGCCAGCAGCTTACGCCGAGGAAATATATACGAGCAGTACTTC. The genes are TRBV7-2 and TRBJ2-7, with no clear D. V was trimmed by 2 bases and J by 4 bases, leaving 15 bases between them. CDR1 is SGHTA and CDR2 is FQGNSA in the germline V gene. This CDR3 comprises 15 residues.